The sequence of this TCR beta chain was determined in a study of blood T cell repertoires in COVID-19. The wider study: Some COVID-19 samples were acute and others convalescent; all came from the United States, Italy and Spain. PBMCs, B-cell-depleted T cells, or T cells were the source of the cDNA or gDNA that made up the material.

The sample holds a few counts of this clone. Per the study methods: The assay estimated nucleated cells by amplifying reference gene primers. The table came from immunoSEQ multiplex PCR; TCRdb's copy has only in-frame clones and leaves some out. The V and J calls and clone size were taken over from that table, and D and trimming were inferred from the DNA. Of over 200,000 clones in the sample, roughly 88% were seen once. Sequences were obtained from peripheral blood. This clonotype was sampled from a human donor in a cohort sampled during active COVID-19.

The CDR3 DNA sequence: TGTGCCAGCAGCTTGGTAGGGACAAGCACCGGGGAGCTGTTTTTT. This sequence encodes CASSLVGTSTGELFF. The chain joins TRBV5-8 to TRBJ2-2; possibly TRBD1 for D (6 bases). The CDR3 loop spans 15 amino acids. The V end was cut by 0 bases, the J end by 4 bases, with 10 bases between. Germline V lookup: CDR1 SGHTS, CDR2 YDEGEE.